This T cell receptor beta chain is from a study of T cells in localized non-small cell lung cancer (TCRdb year 2020). Turning to the overall study: The study examined T cell repertoires in 200 to 250 patients with early-stage NSCLC and compared tumors with uninvolved tumor-adjacent lungs. The cohort was made up of a few hundred treatment-naive NSCLC patients whose localized lung tumors had been resected. The mean age of the NSCLC patients was about 70 years, with fewer than 150 men and around 100 women. What the authors observed across the whole study: Because the study design was exploratory, TCR variables were selected using unadjusted p-values without false-discovery rate correction. Higher blood T cell density associated with longer overall survival, while higher adjacent-lung clonality associated with shorter survival. Uninvolved tumor-adjacent lung showed the highest T cell clonality, higher than tumor, which suggests more focused antigenic responses in the uninvolved tumor-adjacent lung. Because multi-region tumor sequencing was not done, intratumor heterogeneity could not be ruled out. Of the top 100 tumor clones, a median of 57 were detected in paired uninvolved adjacent lung; roughly 26 were also among that lung's top 100.

The table lists this clone with a few counts. It has no known antigen specificity. No base-level quality is on record; no much larger clone is a single base apart. The immunoSEQ Assay was used to sequence TCR beta CDR3 regions from DNA. On the study's bioinformatics: To compute T cell density, TCR beta template counts were normalized to usable DNA, which was estimated by amplifying housekeeping genes. Richness was estimated using the preseqR package, with extrapolation to 400,000 templates for PBMC samples and to 120,000 templates for tissue samples. Clonality was defined by subtracting Pielou's evenness from one. Tissue-enriched TCRs were identified through differential abundance testing performed on productive amino-acid clonotypes, with a minimum total count of 5 and an alpha of 0.1. The Jaccard Index and the Morisita Overlap Index were used to quantify repertoire overlap between compartments. GLIPH clustered TCR beta CDR3s with public tetramer-defined viral CDR3s; viral motifs required at least three viral sequences plus V-gene enrichment. Sourced from immuneACCESS, this table was stored by TCRdb with only in-frame sequences that have V and J called. A share of the clones is absent; for the studies checked, an unresolved V gene accounts for under half, and the remainder has no known explanation. D and trimming were read from the DNA, whereas the V and J calls and clone size are those reported in that table. This sample gives 850 to 1,000 clones in total; 36% of them show up just once. The ten largest clones take up roughly 13% of the sample.

The CDR3 spans 15 residues, from the cysteine through the phenylalanine. Left in the record is the CDR3 DNA by itself, 45 bases read in frame from the first base. At the junction V is shortened by 0 bases and J by 5 bases, with 13 bases in between. CDR1 and CDR2 are drawn from the germline V gene (reference sequence): LNHDA, SQIVND. At diagnosis, peripheral blood, uninvolved tumor-adjacent lung and tumor were collected and stored as a combination of fresh-frozen and FFPE material. This clonotype originated in a man between 35 and 75 years old with stage I lung adenocarcinoma. The V and J genes are TRBV19 and TRBJ1-2, and perhaps TRBD1 as D gene, on 5 matching bases. This sample comprised lung tumor tissue, obtained before any cancer treatment. The DNA sequence is given as TGTGCCAGTAGTATAGAAAGGCCTCCAGGGTATGGCTACACCTTC. Translated, this is CASSIERPPGYGYTF. When the CDR3 is completed using the reference TRBV19 and TRBJ1-2 genes on either side, the full variable domain is DGGITQSPKYLFRKEGQNVTLSCEQNLNHDAMYWYRQDPGQGLRLIYYSQIVNDFQKGDIAEGYSVSREKKESFPLTVTSAQKNPTAFYLCASSIERPPGYGYTFGSGTRLTVV.